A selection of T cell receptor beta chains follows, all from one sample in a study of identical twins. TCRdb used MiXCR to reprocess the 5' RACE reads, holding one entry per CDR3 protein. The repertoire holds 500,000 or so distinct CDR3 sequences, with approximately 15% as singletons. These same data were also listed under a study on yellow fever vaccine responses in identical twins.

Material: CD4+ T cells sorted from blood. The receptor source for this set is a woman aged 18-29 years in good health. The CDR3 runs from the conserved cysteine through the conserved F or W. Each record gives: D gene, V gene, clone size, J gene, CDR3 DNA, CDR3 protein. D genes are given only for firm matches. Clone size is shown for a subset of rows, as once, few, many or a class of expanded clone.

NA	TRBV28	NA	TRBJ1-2	TGTGCCAGCAGTTTATCACCAGGGGCTCAACTGGGTTATGGCTACACCTTC	CASSLSPGAQLGYGYTF
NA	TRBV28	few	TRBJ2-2	TGTGCCAGCAGCTGGACACTGAACACCGGGGAGCTGTTTTTT	CASSWTLNTGELFF
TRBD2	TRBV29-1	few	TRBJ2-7	TGCAGCGTTGGGACTAGCGGAGCAGAGCAGTACTTC	CSVGTSGAEQYF
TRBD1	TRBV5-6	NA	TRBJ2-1	TGTGCCAGCAGGTCTTTAGGGACAGCCAACAATGAGCAGTTCTTC	CASRSLGTANNEQFF
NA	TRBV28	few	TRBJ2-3	TGTGCCATTAAGGGGATGAGTGTTGGGACAGATACGCAGTATTTT	CAIKGMSVGTDTQYF
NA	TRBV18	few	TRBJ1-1	TGTGCCAGCTCACCCAGGAGGGCCGAAGCTTTCTTT	CASSPRRAEAFF
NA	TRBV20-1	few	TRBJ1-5	TGCAGTGCTAGAGACACCCGGGGCAATCAGCCCCAGCATTTT	CSARDTRGNQPQHF
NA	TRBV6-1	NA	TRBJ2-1	TGTGCCAGCAGTGCCCAGCCTACAGCTTCCTACAATGAGCAGTTCTTC	CASSAQPTASYNEQFF
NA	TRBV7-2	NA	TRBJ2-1	TGTGCCAGCAGCGTACCGACTACCTACAATGAGCAGTTCTTC	CASSVPTTYNEQFF
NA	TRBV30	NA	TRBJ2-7	TGTGCCTGGAGCGGGACCTCCTACGAGCAGTACTTC	CAWSGTSYEQYF